This T cell receptor beta chain was identified in a study of vaccination effects on CD4 cells after COVID-19. Findings and caveats of the study: In healthy vaccinees, only 1 of 255 vaccine-induced clones cross-reacted with common cold coronaviruses.

Turning to this clone: The target antigen is unknown.

Some clones are missing from TCRdb's copy, which holds only in-frame ones; the method was immunoSEQ multiplex PCR. The sample lists about 57,000 clones; just under 80% were seen once. At the end of about 10 days of culture, CD4+ T cells were isolated. Participants completed two doses of the BNT162b2 or mRNA-1273 vaccine. Germline CDR1 reads SGHDT; CDR2 reads YYEEEE. The CDR3 totals 16 residues. Trimming removed 4 bases at V and 2 bases at J, with 18 bases between. The sample in question was CD4+ T cells from PBMCs cultured without peptide, obtained after COVID-19 vaccination. The chain uses TRBV5-6 and TRBJ2-5, with unresolved D. The origin of this receptor is a human donor who received a COVID-19 vaccine. For the CDR3, the DNA is TGTGCCAGCAGCCCCGTTAGCCCCCAAAATCAAGAGACCCAGTACTTC. Protein product: CASSPVSPQNQETQYF.